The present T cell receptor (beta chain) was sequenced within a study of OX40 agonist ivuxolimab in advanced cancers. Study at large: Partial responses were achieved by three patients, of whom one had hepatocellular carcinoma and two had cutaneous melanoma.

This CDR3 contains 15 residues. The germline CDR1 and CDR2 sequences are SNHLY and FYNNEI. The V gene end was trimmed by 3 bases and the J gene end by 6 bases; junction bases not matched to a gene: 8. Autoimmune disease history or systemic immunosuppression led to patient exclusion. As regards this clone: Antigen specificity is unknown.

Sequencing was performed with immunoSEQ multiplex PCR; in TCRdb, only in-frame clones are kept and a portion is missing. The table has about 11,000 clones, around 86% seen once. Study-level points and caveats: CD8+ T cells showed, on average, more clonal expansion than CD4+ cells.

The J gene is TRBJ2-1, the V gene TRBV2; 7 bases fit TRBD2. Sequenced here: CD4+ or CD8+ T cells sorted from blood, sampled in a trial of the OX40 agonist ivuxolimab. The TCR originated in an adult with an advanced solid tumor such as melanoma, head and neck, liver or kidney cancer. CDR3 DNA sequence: TGTGCCAGCAGTGAGATGGCAGGGACTATCAATGAGCAGTTCTTC. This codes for CASSEMAGTINEQFF.